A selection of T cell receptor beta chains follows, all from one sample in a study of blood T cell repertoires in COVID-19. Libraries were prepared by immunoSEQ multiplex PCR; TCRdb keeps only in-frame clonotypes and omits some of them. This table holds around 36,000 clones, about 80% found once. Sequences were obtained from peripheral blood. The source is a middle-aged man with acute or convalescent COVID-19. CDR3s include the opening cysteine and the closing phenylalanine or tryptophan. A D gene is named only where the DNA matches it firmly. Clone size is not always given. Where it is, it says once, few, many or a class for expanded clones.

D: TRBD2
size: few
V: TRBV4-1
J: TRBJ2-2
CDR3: CASSHRPQDSGGIRELFF
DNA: TGCGCCAGCAGCCACCGACCCCAGGATAGCGGGGGGATACGGGAGCTGTTTTTT

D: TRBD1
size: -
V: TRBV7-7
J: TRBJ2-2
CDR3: CASSSSGTGGTGELFF
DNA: TGTGCCAGCAGCTCTTCCGGGACAGGGGGGACCGGGGAGCTGTTTTTT

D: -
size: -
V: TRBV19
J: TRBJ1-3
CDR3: CASRATGNAGNTIYF
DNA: TGTGCCAGTAGAGCAACAGGGAACGCTGGAAACACCATATATTTT

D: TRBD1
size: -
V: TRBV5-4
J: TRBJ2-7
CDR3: CASRRTGGNEQYF
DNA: TGTGCCAGCAGACGTACAGGGGGCAACGAGCAGTACTTC

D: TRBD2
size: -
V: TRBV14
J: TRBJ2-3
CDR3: CASSRLLAGGTDTQYF
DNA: TGTGCCAGCAGCCGACTCTTAGCGGGAGGGACAGATACGCAGTATTTT

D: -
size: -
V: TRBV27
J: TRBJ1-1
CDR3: CASSLAGGASNTEAFF
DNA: TGTGCCAGCAGTTTGGCGGGGGGCGCGTCGAACACTGAAGCTTTCTTT

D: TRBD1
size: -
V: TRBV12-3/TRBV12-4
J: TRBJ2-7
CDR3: CASSLQGAYEQYF
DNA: TGTGCCAGCAGTTTACAGGGGGCCTACGAGCAGTACTTC

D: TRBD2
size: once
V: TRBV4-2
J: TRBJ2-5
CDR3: CASSQDRGGQETQYF
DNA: TGTGCCAGCAGCCAAGATCGGGGGGGCCAAGAGACCCAGTACTTC

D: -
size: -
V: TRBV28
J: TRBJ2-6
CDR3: CASTPGHGGANVLTF
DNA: TGTGCCAGCACCCCAGGTCATGGTGGGGCCAACGTCCTGACTTTC

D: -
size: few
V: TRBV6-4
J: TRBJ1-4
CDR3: CASSWTGGEKLFF
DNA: TGTGCCAGCAGTTGGACCGGGGGTGAAAAACTGTTTTTT

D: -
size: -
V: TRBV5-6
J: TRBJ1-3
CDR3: CASSLGGSGNTIYF
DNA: TGTGCCAGCAGCTTGGGAGGGTCTGGAAACACCATATATTTT

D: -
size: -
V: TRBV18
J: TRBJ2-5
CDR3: CASSLGWETQYF
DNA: TGTGCCAGCTCCCTCGGGTGGGAGACCCAGTACTTC

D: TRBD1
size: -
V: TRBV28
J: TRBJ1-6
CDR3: CASKTGTAYNSPLHF
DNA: TGTGCCAGTAAAACCGGGACAGCTTATAATTCACCCCTCCACTTT

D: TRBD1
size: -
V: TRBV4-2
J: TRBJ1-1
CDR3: CASSSTGGTEAFF
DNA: TGTGCCAGCAGTTCTACAGGGGGCACTGAAGCTTTCTTT

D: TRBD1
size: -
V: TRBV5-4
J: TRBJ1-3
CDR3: CASSFRDRASGNTIYF
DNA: TGTGCCAGCAGCTTTCGAGACAGGGCGTCTGGAAACACCATATATTTT

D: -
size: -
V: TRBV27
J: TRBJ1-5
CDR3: CASSMGGSGQPQHF
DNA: TGTGCCAGCAGTATGGGTGGCTCGGGGCAGCCCCAGCATTTT

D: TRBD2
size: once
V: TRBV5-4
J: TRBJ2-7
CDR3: CASSSLREGREQYF
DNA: TGTGCCAGCAGCTCCTTGCGGGAGGGCCGCGAGCAGTACTTC

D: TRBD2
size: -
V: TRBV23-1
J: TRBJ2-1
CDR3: CASETSGSATYNEQFF
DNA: TGCGCCAGCGAAACTAGCGGGAGTGCCACCTACAATGAGCAGTTCTTC

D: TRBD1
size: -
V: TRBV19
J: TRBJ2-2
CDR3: CASGQGYTGELFF
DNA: TGTGCCAGCGGACAGGGATACACCGGGGAGCTGTTTTTT

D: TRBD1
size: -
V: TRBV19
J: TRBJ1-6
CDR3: CASSISGTGSSPLHF
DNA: TGTGCCAGTAGTATATCGGGGACAGGGTCTTCACCCCTCCACTTT

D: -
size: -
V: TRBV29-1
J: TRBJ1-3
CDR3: CSVDPTGSGNTIYF
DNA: TGCAGCGTTGACCCGACAGGATCTGGAAACACCATATATTTT

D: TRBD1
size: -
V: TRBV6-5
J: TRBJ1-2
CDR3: CASRTGANYGYTF
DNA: TGTGCCAGCAGGACAGGGGCAAACTATGGCTACACCTTC

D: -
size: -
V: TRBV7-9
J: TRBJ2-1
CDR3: CASSLAKGGTSAYNEQFF
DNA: TGTGCCAGCAGCTTAGCAAAAGGGGGAACTAGCGCTTACAATGAGCAGTTCTTC

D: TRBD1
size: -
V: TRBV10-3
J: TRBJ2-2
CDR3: CAVGTGPEAGELFF
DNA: TGTGCCGTCGGGACAGGGCCGGAGGCCGGGGAGCTGTTTTTT

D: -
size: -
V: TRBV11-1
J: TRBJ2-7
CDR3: CASSLRGFDNEQYF
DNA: TGTGCCAGCAGCTTACGGGGGTTCGATAACGAGCAGTACTTC

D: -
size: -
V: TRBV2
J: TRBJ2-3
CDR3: CASGGTTDTQYF
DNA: TGTGCCAGCGGGGGGACCACAGATACGCAGTATTTT

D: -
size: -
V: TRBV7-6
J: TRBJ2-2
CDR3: CASSSGEGQTGELFF
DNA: TGTGCCAGCAGCTCAGGGGAGGGGCAAACCGGGGAGCTGTTTTTT

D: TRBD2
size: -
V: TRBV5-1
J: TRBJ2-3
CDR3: CASSHPTSGGFPTDTQYF
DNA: TGCGCCAGCAGCCACCCAACTAGCGGGGGTTTCCCAACAGATACGCAGTATTTT

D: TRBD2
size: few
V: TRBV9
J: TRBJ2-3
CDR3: CASTGSGAGTDTQYF
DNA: TGTGCCAGCACCGGAAGCGGGGCGGGGACAGATACGCAGTATTTT

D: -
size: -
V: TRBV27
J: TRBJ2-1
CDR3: CASSLSQYNEQFF
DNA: TGTGCCAGCAGTTTATCCCAATACAATGAGCAGTTCTTC

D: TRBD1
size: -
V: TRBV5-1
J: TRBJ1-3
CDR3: CASSLDRGHGNTIYF
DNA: TGCGCCAGCAGCTTGGATAGGGGGCATGGAAACACCATATATTTT

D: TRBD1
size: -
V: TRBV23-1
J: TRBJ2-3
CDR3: CASSPHRGERTDTQYF
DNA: TGCGCCAGCAGTCCCCACAGGGGGGAACGCACAGATACGCAGTATTTT

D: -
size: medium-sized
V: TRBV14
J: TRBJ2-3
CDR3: CASSVRQSTDTQYF
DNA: TGTGCCAGCAGCGTTCGACAGAGCACAGATACGCAGTATTTT

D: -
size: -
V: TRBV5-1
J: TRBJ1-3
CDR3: CASSSTVDSGNTIYF
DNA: TGCGCCAGCAGCTCGACAGTTGACTCTGGAAACACCATATATTTT

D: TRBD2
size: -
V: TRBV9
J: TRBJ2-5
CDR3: CASTPSGVQETQYF
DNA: TGTGCCAGCACCCCTAGCGGGGTCCAAGAGACCCAGTACTTC

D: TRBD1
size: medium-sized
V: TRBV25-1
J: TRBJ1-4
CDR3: CASNGAGQGFNEKLFF
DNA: TGTGCCAGCAACGGTGCGGGACAGGGCTTTAATGAAAAACTGTTTTTT

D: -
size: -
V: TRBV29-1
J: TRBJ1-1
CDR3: CSVTGFGDTEAFF
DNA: TGCAGCGTCACAGGGTTCGGGGACACTGAAGCTTTCTTT

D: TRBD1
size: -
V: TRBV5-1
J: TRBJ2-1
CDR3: CASSQPGQGGEQFF
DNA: TGCGCCAGCAGCCAGCCGGGACAGGGGGGTGAGCAGTTCTTC

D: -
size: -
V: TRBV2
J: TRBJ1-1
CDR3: CASSEYKNTEAFF
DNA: TGTGCCAGCAGTGAATATAAGAACACTGAAGCTTTCTTT

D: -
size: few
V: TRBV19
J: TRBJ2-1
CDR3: CASSIGAGMNEQFF
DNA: TGTGCCAGTAGTATTGGGGCAGGCATGAATGAGCAGTTCTTC

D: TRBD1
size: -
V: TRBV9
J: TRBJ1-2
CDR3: CASSSRTGFGYTF
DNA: TGTGCCAGCAGCTCCCGGACAGGGTTTGGCTACACCTTC

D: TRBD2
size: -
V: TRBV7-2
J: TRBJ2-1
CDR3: CASRLAGGRNEQFF
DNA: TGTGCCAGCAGACTAGCGGGAGGGCGAAATGAGCAGTTCTTC

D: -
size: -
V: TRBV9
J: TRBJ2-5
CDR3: CASSVLLGETQYF
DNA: TGTGCCAGCAGCGTATTGCTCGGGGAGACCCAGTACTTC

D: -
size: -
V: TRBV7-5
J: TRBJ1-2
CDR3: CVRSPPGTDASYGYTF
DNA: TGTGTCAGAAGCCCGCCCGGGACAGACGCTTCTTATGGCTACACCTTC

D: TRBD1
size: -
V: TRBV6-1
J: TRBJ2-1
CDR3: CASSEWGAQGDRAYNEQFF
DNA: TGTGCCAGCAGTGAATGGGGTGCCCAGGGAGACAGGGCCTACAATGAGCAGTTCTTC

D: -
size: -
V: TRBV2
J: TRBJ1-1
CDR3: CASSETLKGGVNAFF
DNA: TGTGCCAGCAGTGAAACACTAAAAGGGGGAGTGAATGCTTTCTTT

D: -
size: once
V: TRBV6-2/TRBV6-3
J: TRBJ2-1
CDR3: CASSYSISQGSYNEQFF
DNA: TGTGCCAGCAGTTACTCGATTTCCCAGGGCTCCTACAATGAGCAGTTCTTC

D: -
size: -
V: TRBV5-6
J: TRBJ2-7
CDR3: CASSSGIVYEQYF
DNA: TGTGCCAGCAGCTCCGGGATTGTCTACGAGCAGTACTTC

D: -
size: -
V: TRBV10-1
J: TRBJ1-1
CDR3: CALQVPARNTEAFF
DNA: TGCGCCCTCCAAGTGCCCGCGCGTAACACTGAAGCTTTCTTT

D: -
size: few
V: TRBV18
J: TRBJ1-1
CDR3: CASSTPGTEAFF
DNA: TGTGCCAGCTCAACTCCGGGCACTGAAGCTTTCTTT

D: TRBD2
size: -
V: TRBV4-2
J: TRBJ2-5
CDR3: CASSTRTSGERETQYF
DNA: TGTGCCAGCAGCACCCGGACTAGCGGGGAGCGGGAGACCCAGTACTTC

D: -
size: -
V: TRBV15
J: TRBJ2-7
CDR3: CATSRGVLPYEQYF
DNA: TGTGCCACCAGCAGAGGGGTACTACCCTACGAGCAGTACTTC